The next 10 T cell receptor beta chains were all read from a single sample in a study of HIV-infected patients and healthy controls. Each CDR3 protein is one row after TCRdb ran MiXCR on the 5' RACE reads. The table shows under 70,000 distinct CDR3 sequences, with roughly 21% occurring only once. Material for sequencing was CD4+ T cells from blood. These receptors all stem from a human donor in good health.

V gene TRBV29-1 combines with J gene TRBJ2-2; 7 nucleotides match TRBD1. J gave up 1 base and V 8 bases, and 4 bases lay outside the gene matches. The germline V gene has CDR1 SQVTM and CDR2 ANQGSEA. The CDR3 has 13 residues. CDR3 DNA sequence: TGCAGCACGGGACAGAGGAACACCGGGGAGCTGTTTTTT. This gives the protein CSTGQRNTGELFF.

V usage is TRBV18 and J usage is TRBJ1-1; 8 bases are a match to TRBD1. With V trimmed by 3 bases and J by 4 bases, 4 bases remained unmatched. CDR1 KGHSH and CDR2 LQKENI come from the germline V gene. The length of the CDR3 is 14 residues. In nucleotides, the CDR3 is TGTGCCAGCTCACCGGGACAGGCGACCACTGAAGCTTTCTTT. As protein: CASSPGQATTEAFF.

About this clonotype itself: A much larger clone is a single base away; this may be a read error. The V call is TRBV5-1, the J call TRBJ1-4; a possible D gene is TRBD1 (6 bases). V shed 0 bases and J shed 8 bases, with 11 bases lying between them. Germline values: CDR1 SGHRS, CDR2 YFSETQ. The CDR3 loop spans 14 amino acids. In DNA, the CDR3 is TGCGCCAGCAGCTTGGCCCGGGACAAGGAAAAACTGTTTTTT. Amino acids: CASSLARDKEKLFF.

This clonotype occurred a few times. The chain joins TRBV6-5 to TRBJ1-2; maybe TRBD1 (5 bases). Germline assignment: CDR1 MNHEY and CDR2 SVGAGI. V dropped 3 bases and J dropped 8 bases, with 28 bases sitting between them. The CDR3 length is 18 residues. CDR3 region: CASSYVGDLDSLRGGYTF. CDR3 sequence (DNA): TGTGCCAGCAGTTATGTTGGGGATCTTGACAGTCTGCGGGGAGGCTACACCTTC.

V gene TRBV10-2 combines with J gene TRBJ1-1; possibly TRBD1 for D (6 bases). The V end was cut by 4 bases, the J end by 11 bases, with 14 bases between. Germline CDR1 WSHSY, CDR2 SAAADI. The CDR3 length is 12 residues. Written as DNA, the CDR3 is TGCGCCAGCAGTGGTCAGGGGAAAGGGGCTTTCTTT. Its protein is CASSGQGKGAFF.

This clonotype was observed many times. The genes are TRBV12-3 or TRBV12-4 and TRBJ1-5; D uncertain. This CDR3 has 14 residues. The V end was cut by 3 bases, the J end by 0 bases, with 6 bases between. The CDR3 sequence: CASSFGDSNQPQHF. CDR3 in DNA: TGTGCCAGCAGTTTCGGCGATAGCAATCAGCCCCAGCATTTT.

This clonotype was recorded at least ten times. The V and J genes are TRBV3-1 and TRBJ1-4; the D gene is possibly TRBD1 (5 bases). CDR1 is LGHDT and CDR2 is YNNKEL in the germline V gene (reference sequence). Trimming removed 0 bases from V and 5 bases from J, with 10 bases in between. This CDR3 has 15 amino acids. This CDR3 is CASSQDVRANEKLFF. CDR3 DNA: TGTGCCAGCAGCCAAGATGTCAGGGCCAATGAAAAACTGTTTTTT.

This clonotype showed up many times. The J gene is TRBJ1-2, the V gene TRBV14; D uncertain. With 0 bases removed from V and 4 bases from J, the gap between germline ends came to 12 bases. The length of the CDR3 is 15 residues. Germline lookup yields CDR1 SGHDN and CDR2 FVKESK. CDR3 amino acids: CASSQDESSPYGYTF. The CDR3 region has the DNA TGTGCCAGCAGCCAAGATGAGTCCAGTCCCTATGGCTACACCTTC.

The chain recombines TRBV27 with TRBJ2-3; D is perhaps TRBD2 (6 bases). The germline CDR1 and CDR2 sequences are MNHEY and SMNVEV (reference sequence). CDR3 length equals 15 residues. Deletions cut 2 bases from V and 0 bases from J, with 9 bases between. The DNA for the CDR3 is TGTGCCAGCAGTTTAGGGCGGGAAAGCACAGATACGCAGTATTTT. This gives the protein CASSLGRESTDTQYF.

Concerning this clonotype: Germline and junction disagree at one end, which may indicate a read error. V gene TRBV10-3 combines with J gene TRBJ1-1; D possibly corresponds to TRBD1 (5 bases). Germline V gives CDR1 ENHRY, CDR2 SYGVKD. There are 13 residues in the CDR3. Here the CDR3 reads CAISGGAQTEAFF. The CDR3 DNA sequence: TGTGCCATCAGTGGCGGGGCCCAGACTGAGGCTTTCTTT.